This T cell receptor beta chain is drawn from a study of control samples from healthy donors and cancer patients. The data were produced by immunoSEQ multiplex PCR, yet TCRdb's version contains in-frame clones alone and is incomplete. The sample lists approximately 150,000 clones, approximately 86% occurring once. The V and J ends lost 3 bases and 0 bases respectively, with 12 bases between them. CDR1 is SGHVS, CDR2 FQNEAQ, per germline. This CDR3 region has 16 residues. Sequencing was performed on blood. V is TRBV7-8 and J is TRBJ1-3; tentatively, D is TRBD1 (6 bases). This clonotype originated in a man aged 18 to 30 in good health. In DNA form, the CDR3 reads TGTGCCAGCAGCTTCGGGACACCACTCTCTGGAAACACCATATATTTT. It specifies CASSFGTPLSGNTIYF.